Listed below are T cell receptor beta chains from one sample, sequenced in a study of blood T cell repertoires in COVID-19. The protocol was immunoSEQ multiplex PCR, while the TCRdb copy is restricted to in-frame clones and leaves out a portion. The sample records 130,000 or so clones, about 83% being singletons. Material: PBMCs or T cells enriched from blood (not recorded which). All receptors come from a woman in her 30s who had recovered from COVID-19. CDR3s include the opening cysteine and the closing phenylalanine or tryptophan. The D gene is left open where the match is weak. Size is stated for part of the rows, as once, few or many counts, or as a class when the clone is expanded.

>TRBJ1-2|-|TRBV5-6|once
TGTGCCAGCAGCTTTCGGGGGAACTATGGCTACACCTTC
CASSFRGNYGYTF
>TRBJ1-4|-|TRBV5-1|-
TGCGCCAGCAGCCTGAACAGGGTGGTAGGTGAAAAACTGTTTTTT
CASSLNRVVGEKLFF
>TRBJ2-7|-|TRBV28|-
TGTGCCAGCAGTTCCCGGGGATCACCACTGAACGAGCAGTACTTC
CASSSRGSPLNEQYF
>TRBJ1-6|TRBD1|TRBV7-9|medium-sized
TGTGCCAGCAGCCTCGGACAGGGGTTCTATAATTCACCCCTCCACTTT
CASSLGQGFYNSPLHF
>TRBJ2-7|-|TRBV14|-
TGTGCCAGCAGCCTACTCTCCTACGAGCAGTACTTC
CASSLLSYEQYF
>TRBJ2-5|-|TRBV5-1|-
TGCGCCAGCAGCTTTGCCAGCGGGCTGATTGAGACCCAGTACTTC
CASSFASGLIETQYF
>TRBJ2-5|-|TRBV5-1|-
TGCGCCAGCAGCTTGGCAGGAGGAGAAGAGACCCAGTACTTC
CASSLAGGEETQYF
>TRBJ2-7|TRBD2|TRBV7-2|-
TGTGCCAGCAGCCGCGGGACTAGCGGCTACGAGCAGTACTTC
CASSRGTSGYEQYF
>TRBJ2-7|TRBD1|TRBV7-9|-
TGTGCCAGCAGCCCCGGACAGGGCGACGAGCAGTACTTC
CASSPGQGDEQYF
>TRBJ1-3|TRBD1|TRBV7-8|-
TGTGCCAGCAGCCTCCGACCGGGACAGGGGGCTAGGATTTCTGGAAACACCATATATTTT
CASSLRPGQGARISGNTIYF
>TRBJ1-1|-|TRBV5-8|-
TGTGCCAGCGCTGTTAAGGGGTTACCGGGGGACACTGAAGCTTTCTTT
CASAVKGLPGDTEAFF
>TRBJ1-6|TRBD1|TRBV19|-
TGTGCCAGTAGACTCCGGACAGGGGATGGGTCACCCCTCCACTTT
CASRLRTGDGSPLHF
>TRBJ2-7|TRBD1|TRBV4-1|-
TGCGCCAGCAGCCAAGGTAACCAGGACAGGGGAGTAGGCTACGAGCAGTACTTC
CASSQGNQDRGVGYEQYF
>TRBJ1-2|TRBD1|TRBV18|few
TGTGCCAGCTCACTAAAAAAGACAGGGGGCAGTGGCTACACCTTC
CASSLKKTGGSGYTF
>TRBJ1-5|TRBD1|TRBV28|-
TGTGCCAGCCATACCCCGGGACAGGGAGGCAATCAGCCCCAGCATTTT
CASHTPGQGGNQPQHF
>TRBJ1-4|TRBD1|TRBV4-1|-
TGCGCCAGCAGCCAAGCGGAAGGGACAGGGAACGAAAAACTGTTTTTT
CASSQAEGTGNEKLFF
>TRBJ1-4|TRBD1|TRBV29-1|-
TGCAGCGCTGGACAGGGCCCGGGTGAAAAACTGTTTTTT
CSAGQGPGEKLFF
>TRBJ2-3|TRBD2|TRBV7-2|-
TGTGCCAGCAGCTTAGTGGGCGGGAGGGTTCGCACAGATACGCAGTATTTT
CASSLVGGRVRTDTQYF
>TRBJ1-2|-|TRBV7-2|-
TGTGCCAGCAGCTTAATAGAGAACTATGGCTACACCTTC
CASSLIENYGYTF
>TRBJ1-6|-|TRBV19|-
TGTGCCAGTAGTGACAGTCATACTAAGAATTCACCCCTCCACTTT
CASSDSHTKNSPLHF
>TRBJ2-7|TRBD1|TRBV15|-
TGTGCCACCAGCATAAACCGGGACAGGGGCTCCTACGAGCAGTACTTC
CATSINRDRGSYEQYF
>TRBJ2-3|-|TRBV9|-
TGTGCCAGGGGAGCAGATACGCAGTATTTT
CARGADTQYF
>TRBJ1-1|-|TRBV30|-
TGTGCCTGGAGTGTACGAGTGAACACTGAAGCTTTCTTT
CAWSVRVNTEAFF
>TRBJ1-2|TRBD1|TRBV3-1/TRBV3-2|-
TGTGCCAGCAGCCAAAGAAACTACAGGGGTTCAGGCGGCTACACCTTC
CASSQRNYRGSGGYTF
>TRBJ2-7|TRBD2|TRBV7-2|-
TGTGCCAGCAGCTCCCCAGCGGGAGACGAGCAGTACTTC
CASSSPAGDEQYF
>TRBJ1-4|-|TRBV4-1|-
TGCGCCAGCAGCCAAGCTGGGGGCGGAGCTAATGAAAAACTGTTTTTT
CASSQAGGGANEKLFF
>TRBJ2-5|TRBD2|TRBV10-3|-
TGTGCCATCAGTGAAGGGACTAGCGGCCAAGAGACCCAGTACTTC
CAISEGTSGQETQYF
>TRBJ2-1|TRBD2|TRBV18|once
TGTGCCAGCTCACCACAGACTAGCGGGAGTAAAAATGAGCAGTTCTTC
CASSPQTSGSKNEQFF
>TRBJ1-2|TRBD1|TRBV7-3|-
TGTGCCAGCAGCCCGGACAGGGTTGGCTACACCTTC
CASSPDRVGYTF
>TRBJ2-7|-|TRBV12-3/TRBV12-4|-
TGTGCCAGCAGGGATTCAGGGAGGTACGAGCAGTACTTC
CASRDSGRYEQYF
>TRBJ2-7|TRBD2|TRBV28|-
TGTGCCAGCAGTCCCTTAGCGGGAGGGCCACACGAGCAGTACTTC
CASSPLAGGPHEQYF
>TRBJ2-1|-|TRBV6-5|-
TGTGCCAGCATCGATCGGGGCGGGGGCAACAATGAGCAGTTCTTC
CASIDRGGGNNEQFF
>TRBJ2-5|TRBD2|TRBV2|-
TGTGCCAGCAGTGAACCCCCCGGGCGGCTCGGGAGGGAGACCCAGTACTTC
CASSEPPGRLGRETQYF
>TRBJ1-5|-|TRBV7-9|-
TGTGCCAGCAGCTTTGGGCAGGGGAATCAGCCCCAGCATTTT
CASSFGQGNQPQHF
>TRBJ2-3|-|TRBV9|-
TGTGCCAGCAGCGTAGGTTTGCGGCGTCTCACAGATACGCAGTATTTT
CASSVGLRRLTDTQYF
>TRBJ2-5|TRBD2|TRBV7-3|-
TGTGCCAGCAGCTCTAGCGGACTAGCGGTACAAGAGACCCAGTACTTC
CASSSSGLAVQETQYF
>TRBJ1-3|TRBD1|TRBV4-2|-
TGTGCCAGCTCCTACCGACAGGGCCCTGGAAACACCATATATTTT
CASSYRQGPGNTIYF